This TCR beta chain was sequenced for a study of response to subunit inactivated influenza vaccine. Study results and limitations: A suggestion made by the authors is that each seasonal influenza vaccination recruits few new T cells.

TCRdb re-analysed the RT-PCR reads in MiXCR, keeping a single row per CDR3 protein. The sample shows 540,000 or so distinct CDR3 sequences, 10% to 15% of them seen only once. Of note for this clonotype: Its antigen is undetermined.

This CDR3 spans 14 amino acids. From germline, CDR1 is MDHEN and CDR2 SYDVKM. V was trimmed by 6 bases and J by 6 bases, leaving 17 bases between them. This receptor was obtained from a man in his fifties or sixties who received an inactivated influenza vaccine. Sequencing was performed on PBMCs from blood, taken about 40 days after vaccination. The J gene is TRBJ1-1, the V gene TRBV28; the D gene is possibly TRBD1 (6 bases). In DNA, the CDR3 is TGTGCCAGCAGGCTTACAGGGTTATCATCTGAAGCTTTCTTT. Protein sequence: CASRLTGLSSEAFF.